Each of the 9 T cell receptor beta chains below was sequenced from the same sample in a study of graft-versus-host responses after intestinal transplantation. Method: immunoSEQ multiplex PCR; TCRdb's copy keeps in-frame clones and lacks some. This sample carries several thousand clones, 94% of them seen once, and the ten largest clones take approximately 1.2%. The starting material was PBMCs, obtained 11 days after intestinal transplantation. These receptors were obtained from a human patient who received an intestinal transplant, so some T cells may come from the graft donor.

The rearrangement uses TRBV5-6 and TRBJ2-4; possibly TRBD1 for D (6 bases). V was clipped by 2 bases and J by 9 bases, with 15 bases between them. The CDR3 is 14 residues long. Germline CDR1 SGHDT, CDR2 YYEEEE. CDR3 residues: CASSFGQVRGIQYF. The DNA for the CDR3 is TGTGCCAGCAGCTTCGGCCAGGTCAGGGGCATTCAGTACTTC.

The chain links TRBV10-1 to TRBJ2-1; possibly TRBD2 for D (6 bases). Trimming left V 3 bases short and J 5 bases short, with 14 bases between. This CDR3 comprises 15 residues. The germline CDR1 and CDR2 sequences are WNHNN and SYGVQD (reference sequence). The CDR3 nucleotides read TGCGCCAGCAGTGATCCGGGGGAACCAAACAATGAGCAGTTCTTC. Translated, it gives CASSDPGEPNNEQFF.

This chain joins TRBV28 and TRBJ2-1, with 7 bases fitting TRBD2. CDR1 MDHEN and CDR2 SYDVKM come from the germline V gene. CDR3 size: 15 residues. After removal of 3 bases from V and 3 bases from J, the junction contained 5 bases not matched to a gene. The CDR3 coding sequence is TGTGCCAGCAGTTTTCCGGGGAGGGGCTACAATGAGCAGTTCTTC. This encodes CASSFPGRGYNEQFF.

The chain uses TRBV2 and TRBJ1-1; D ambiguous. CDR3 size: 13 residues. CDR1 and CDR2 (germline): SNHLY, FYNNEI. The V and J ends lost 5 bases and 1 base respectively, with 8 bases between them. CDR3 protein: CASSPTPNTEAFF. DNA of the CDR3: TGTGCCAGCAGTCCCACACCGAACACTGAAGCTTTCTTT. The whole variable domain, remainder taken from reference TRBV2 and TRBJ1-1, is EPEVTQTPSHQVTQMGQEVILRCVPISNHLYFYWYRQILGQKVEFLVSFYNNEISEKSEIFDDQFSVERPDGSNFTLKIRSTKLEDSAMYFCASSPTPNTEAFFGQGTRLTVV.

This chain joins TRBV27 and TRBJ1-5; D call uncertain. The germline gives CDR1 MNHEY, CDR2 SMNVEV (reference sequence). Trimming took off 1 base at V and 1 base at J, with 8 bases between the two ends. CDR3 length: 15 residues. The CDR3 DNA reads TGTGCCAGCAGTTTATTGGGTCTAAGCAATCAGCCCCAGCATTTT. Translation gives CASSLLGLSNQPQHF.

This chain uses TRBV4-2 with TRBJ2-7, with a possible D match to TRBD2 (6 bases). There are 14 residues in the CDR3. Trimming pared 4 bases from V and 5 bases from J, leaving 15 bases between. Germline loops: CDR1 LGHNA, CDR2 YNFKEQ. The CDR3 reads CASSPTGGWNEQYF. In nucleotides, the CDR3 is TGTGCCAGCAGCCCTACCGGGGGTTGGAACGAGCAGTACTTC.

CDR3 in amino acids: CASSPGQGFYEQYF. The CDR3 DNA reads as TGTGCCAGTAGTCCCGGACAGGGGTTCTACGAGCAGTACTTC. The V gene is TRBV19, the J gene TRBJ2-7; TRBD1 aligns across 9 bases. The CDR3 extends over 14 amino acids. J was trimmed by 3 bases and V by 5 bases; bases with no gene match: 5. Germline V CDR1 and CDR2: LNHDA, SQIVND (reference sequence). The full variable domain, in which reference TRBV19 and TRBJ2-7 provide the parts outside the CDR3, is DGGITQSPKYLFRKEGQNVTLSCEQNLNHDAMYWYRQDPGQGLRLIYYSQIVNDFQKGDIAEGYSVSREKKESFPLTVTSAQKNPTAFYLCASSPGQGFYEQYFGPGTRLTVT.

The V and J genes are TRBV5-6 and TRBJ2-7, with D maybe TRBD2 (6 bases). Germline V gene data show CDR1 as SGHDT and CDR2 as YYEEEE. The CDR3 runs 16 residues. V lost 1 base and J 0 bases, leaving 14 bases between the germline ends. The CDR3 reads CASSLWGTLSSYEQYF. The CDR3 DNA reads TGTGCCAGCAGCTTGTGGGGGACTCTCAGCTCCTACGAGCAGTACTTC.

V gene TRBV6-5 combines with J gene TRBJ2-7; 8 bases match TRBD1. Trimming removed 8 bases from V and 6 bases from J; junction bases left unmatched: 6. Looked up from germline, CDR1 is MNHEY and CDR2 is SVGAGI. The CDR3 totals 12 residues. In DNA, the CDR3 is TGTGCCAGCTCTAACAGGGGGAGCGAGCAGTACTTC. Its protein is CASSNRGSEQYF.